This paragraph reports one T cell receptor beta chain. Its antigen target is currently unknown. No quality values exist for individual bases; no much larger clone is one base distant. The sample's time point, from its label and the paper: baseline before first vaccination. The vaccinee samples were drawn from two UK trials, COV001 and COV002, one of which was a single-blind randomized controlled phase 2/3 trial testing AZD1222 (ChAdOx1 nCoV-19) in healthy adults. Trial participant PBMC samples were collected at day 0 and day 28 after the second dose for TCRbeta chain sequencing. The data were taken from a study of T cell responses to AZD1222 COVID-19 vaccine (dated by TCRdb to the early 2020s). About the investigation overall: Because spike-specific TCR depth and breadth did not differ between the two schedules, AZD1222 recipients who got a second dose at roughly 4 weeks were pooled with those who got a second dose at roughly 12 weeks. TCR sequencing covered 230 or so trial participants: 207 given two doses of AZD1222 and 26 given two doses of MenACWY control vaccine. Enrollment into the trials was organized by age into subgroups of 18-55, 56-69 and 70-plus years, and those subgroups contained roughly 160, 29 and 62 TCR-sequenced participants, respectively.

Broad study findings and their caveats: In the small 56-69-year group, the increase in depth fell short of significance, most likely because of low power. CD4 TCRs associated with the vaccine covered the entire spike protein, and the dominant responses were in regions 160-218 and 743-854. Only six or seven AZD1222 recipients were SARS-CoV-2 seropositive at baseline, limiting conclusions about previously exposed vaccinees. Reportedly, almost half of the unique spike-specific TCRs recognized epitopes lying outside the regions that are mutated in the B.1.351 and B.1.1.7 variants. No day 14 peak-response samples were available, so repertoires were characterized only after the peak T cell response. Participants were mostly white British and included more females than males, and it was suggested by the authors that clonal diversity may have been underestimated. Spike-specific TCR breadth and depth rose significantly after two AZD1222 doses compared with day 0 and with MenACWY recipients.

The CDR3 holds 11 amino acids from the cysteine to the phenylalanine. The entry retains the CDR3 DNA only, 33 bases that are in frame from base 1. Via the germline V gene, CDR1 is SQVTM and CDR2 ANQGSEA. The CDR3 regions of human TCRbeta chains were analyzed by immunosequencing. The study's processing was this. Repertoire TCRs were matched against a reference library of SARS-CoV-2-specific TCRs generated with the MIRA antigen-specificity platform. Breadth was defined as the fraction of unique TCRs that were SARS-CoV-2-associated. Depth was defined as the fraction of total T cells that were SARS-CoV-2-associated. Using the MIRA data, each spike-specific TCR was assigned both to the spike region to which the TCR was reactive and to a CD4 or CD8 class. Log10-transformed breadth and depth values were compared by one-way ANOVA with Sidak's multiple comparisons tests. In its TCRdb copy, this immuneACCESS table keeps in-frame sequences only and misses some clones. Where compared with another copy, unresolved V genes explain less than half of these, and the others have no known cause. V, J and clone size are those of that table, while D and trimming were read from the DNA. The sample contains about 83,000 clones, 86% of them found a single time. More than 8.5% of the sample rests with the top ten.

The material sequenced was peripheral blood, taken on day 0 of AZD1222 vaccination. This receptor was identified in an adult in good health. The V gene is TRBV29-1 and the J gene is TRBJ1-1, with 7 bases in between that match TRBD1. The encoded CDR3 is CSARDSSEAFF. The nucleotide sequence reads as follows: TGCAGTGCCCGGGACAGCTCAGAAGCTTTCTTT.